Each of the 21 T cell receptor beta chains below was sequenced from the same sample in a study of read filtering for tumor transcriptome and immune sequencing. This library used around 0.4 ug RNA and molecular barcoded adaptors spanning alpha/delta and beta/gamma chains. TCRdb recomputed calls from the reads with MiXCR, one row per CDR3 protein. Of some 130,000 distinct CDR3 sequences detected, roughly 13% appear once; the ten largest clones hold just under 8.5%. Sequences were obtained from a population of CD138-negative cells sorted from bone marrow. The receptors were sampled from a donor aged 40 or older with multiple myeloma.

This clonotype was detected many times. The chain links TRBV4-3 to TRBJ1-2; D call uncertain. The CDR3 totals 15 residues. Looked up from germline, CDR1 is LGHNA and CDR2 is YSLEER. Between the trimmed V and J ends, which lost 0 bases and 3 bases, there was a span of 11 bases. CDR3 nucleotides: TGCGCCAGCAGCCAAGAGATCACCCAATACTATGGCTACACCTTC. It codes for CASSQEITQYYGYTF.

In the case of this clonotype: Lacking the conserved final phenylalanine or tryptophan, this CDR3 likely reflects a read error. It is unclear where the CDR3 begins or ends on the DNA, so no DNA is shown, and the CDR3 is as TCRdb lists it. The chain links TRBV5-1 to TRBJ2-1; the table's D gene call, TRBD1, was not cross checked with the DNA. A total of 12 residues make up the CDR3, ends included. The germline CDR1 and CDR2 sequences are SGHRS and YFSETQ. The CDR3 loop is CASRAGGYEQIC.

The sample holds many counts of this clonotype. The rearrangement joins TRBV7-2 to TRBJ1-5; D remains ambiguous. The germline V gene encodes CDR1 SGHTA and CDR2 FQGNSA. There are 14 residues in the CDR3. The germline V and J ends were trimmed by 5 bases and 5 bases, with 13 bases remaining between them. In nucleotides, the CDR3 is TGTGCCAGCAGCCACCCGGGTCTCGATCAGCCCCAGCATTTT. Translating gives CASSHPGLDQPQHF.

This clonotype came up many times. The chain carries TRBV29-1 and TRBJ1-1; TRBD1 matches 8 bases. From germline, CDR1 is SQVTM and CDR2 ANQGSEA. After removal of 7 bases from V and 4 bases from J, the junction contained 11 bases not matched to a gene. The CDR3 totals 14 residues. The CDR3 coding sequence is TGCAGCGCTAACCCCGAGGACAGGGCCACTGAAGCTTTCTTT. Amino acids: CSANPEDRATEAFF.

This clonotype has ten or more counts. The chain is built from TRBV15 and TRBJ1-5; 9 bases are a match to TRBD1. The J segment lost 7 bases and the V segment lost 3 bases, leaving 7 bases of the junction unmatched. The length of the CDR3 is 15 residues. The germline gives CDR1 LNHNV, CDR2 YYDKDF (reference sequence). CDR3 protein: CATSSSGTGNQPQHF. In DNA form, the CDR3 reads TGTGCCACCAGCAGCTCCGGGACAGGGAACCAGCCCCAGCATTTT.

The sample holds one count of this clonotype. This may stem from a read error, because a much larger clone lies one nucleotide away. This likely comes from a read error, as the CDR3 has no conserved phenylalanine or tryptophan at its end. The chain employs TRBV12-3 or TRBV12-4 and TRBJ1-1; TRBD1 might be the D (5 bases). Deletions cut 5 bases from V and 1 base from J, with 11 bases between. The CDR3 consists of 14 residues. CDR3 sequence (DNA): TGTGCCAGCAGTCCTCCAGGGAGGAACACTGAAGCTTTCCTT. Its protein product is CASSPPGRNTEAFL.

This clonotype occurred many times. This chain links TRBV12-3 or TRBV12-4 with TRBJ2-3; 9 bases agree with TRBD2. This CDR3 contains 15 residues. Trimming removed 2 bases from V and 2 bases from J; junction bases left unmatched: 2. DNA for the CDR3: TGTGCCAGCAGTTTAACTAGCGGGTTCACAGATACGCAGTATTTT. This codes for CASSLTSGFTDTQYF.

This clonotype was detected once. Given a far larger clone just one base away, this is likely a sequencing read error. The V and J genes are TRBV4-3 and TRBJ2-1, with a tentative D call TRBD1 (6 bases). The germline gives CDR1 LGHNA, CDR2 YSLEER. This CDR3 comprises 16 residues. CDR3 coding DNA: TGCGCCAGCGGCCAATCCTGGGACAACTCCTACAATGAGCAGTTCTTC. It specifies CASGQSWDNSYNEQFF.

In this sample, this clonotype turned up many times. This rearrangement joins TRBV10-3 to TRBJ1-1; TRBD1 might be the D (5 bases). The CDR3 loop spans 13 amino acids. Germline V gene sequence: CDR1 ENHRY, CDR2 SYGVKD. The germline V and J ends were trimmed by 10 bases and 1 base, with 13 bases remaining between them. CDR3 coding DNA: TGTGCCACCGGCAGGGAAAGGAACACTGAAGCTTTCTTT. It is translated as CATGRERNTEAFF.

The rearrangement joins TRBV30 to TRBJ1-5; 8 positions agree with TRBD1. Germline V gene data show CDR1 as GTSNPN and CDR2 as SVGIG (reference sequence). CDR3 length equals 13 residues. The V gene end was trimmed by 5 bases and the J gene end by 1 base; junction bases not matched to a gene: 1. CDR3 amino acids: CAWGDRSNQPQHF. The CDR3 coding sequence is TGTGCCTGGGGGGACAGGAGCAATCAGCCCCAGCATTTT. Using reference TRBV30 and TRBJ1-5 for the parts outside the CDR3, the full variable domain is SQTIHQWPATLVQPVGSPLSLECTVEGTSNPNLYWYRQAAGRGLQLLFYSVGIGQISSEVPQNLSASRPQDRQFILSSKKLLLSDSGFYLCAWGDRSNQPQHFGDGTRLSIL.

This chain joins TRBV4-2 and TRBJ2-4, with D possibly being TRBD2 (6 bases). V was cut by 1 base and J by 3 bases, with 13 bases left in between. The germline gives CDR1 LGHNA, CDR2 YNFKEQ. CDR3 length: 16 amino acids. CDR3 in amino acids: CASSQVAVGGKNIQYF. The CDR3 coding sequence is TGTGCCAGCAGCCAAGTGGCAGTGGGAGGCAAAAACATTCAGTACTTC.

This clonotype has a count of ten or more. The J gene is TRBJ2-2, the V gene TRBV7-9; TRBD2 agrees at 8 bases. Germline loops: CDR1 SEHNR, CDR2 FQNEAQ (reference sequence). V lost 1 base, J lost 6 bases, and 4 bases stayed unmatched. The CDR3 runs to 15 residues. The CDR3 DNA reads TGTGCCAGCAGCTTAGTGACGGGAGGGCCCGGGGAGCTGTTTTTT. Translation: CASSLVTGGPGELFF. The complete variable domain, with remaining parts taken from reference TRBV7-9 and TRBJ2-2, reads DTGVSQNPRHKITKRGQNVTFRCDPISEHNRLYWYRQTLGQGPEFLTYFQNEAQLEKSRLLSDRFSAERPKGSFSTLEIQRTEQGDSAMYLCASSLVTGGPGELFFGEGSRLTVL.

This clonotype was seen ten or more times. The chain employs TRBV20-1 and TRBJ2-5; D is undetermined. The germline gives CDR1 DFQATT, CDR2 SNEGSKA (reference sequence). Trimming took off 6 bases at V and 1 base at J, with 12 bases between the two ends. There are 13 residues in the CDR3. CDR3 region: CSARKDPQETQYF. The CDR3 DNA is TGCAGTGCCAGAAAAGACCCCCAAGAGACCCAGTACTTC.

This clonotype appeared a single time. This may be a read error, as it is one base from a much larger clone. This rearrangement joins TRBV12-5 to TRBJ2-6, with D possibly matching TRBD1 (5 bases). Germline V lookup: CDR1 LGHNT, CDR2 FRNRAP. This CDR3 has 13 residues. The CDR3 region is CASGLSGASVLTF. As DNA, the CDR3 is TGTGCTAGTGGCCTCTCTGGGGCCAGCGTCCTGACTTTC.

This clonotype was detected a few times. The rearrangement links TRBV29-1 to TRBJ2-7; 11 positions agree with TRBD2. The germline V gene has CDR1 SQVTM and CDR2 ANQGSEA. There are 14 residues in the CDR3. Trimming cost V 5 bases and J 2 bases; bases outside gene matches: 5. The CDR3 region has the DNA TGCAGCGTTACCGGGACTAGCGGTGCCTACGAGCAGTACTTC. It yields the protein CSVTGTSGAYEQYF.

This clonotype showed up just a few times. A much larger clonotype is one base distant, so this may be a read error. Given the absence of the conserved phenylalanine or tryptophan at the CDR3 end, a read error is likely. This chain connects TRBV6-5 to TRBJ1-1, with 9 bases fitting TRBD1. This CDR3 has 16 amino acids. V gave up 7 bases and J gave up 2 bases; unmatched junction bases: 11. The germline V gene has CDR1 MNHEY and CDR2 SVGAGI. The CDR3 loop reads CASTAEDRGSNTEAFL. Here the CDR3 DNA reads TGTGCCAGCACCGCCGAGGACAGGGGTTCCAACACTGAAGCTTTCCTT.

The table lists this clonotype with many counts. The rearrangement uses TRBV19 and TRBJ1-5, with 9 bases fitting TRBD1. V trimming: 5 bases; J trimming: 6 bases; junction bases outside the gene matches: 8. The CDR3 loop spans 15 amino acids. Germline CDR1 reads LNHDA; CDR2 reads SQIVND (reference sequence). CDR3 loop: CASSPGTGKRQPQHF. The CDR3 bases are TGTGCCAGTAGTCCTGGGACAGGGAAACGTCAGCCCCAGCATTTT.

This clonotype was counted at least ten times. The junction does not match germline at one end; this may be a read error. The CDR3 reads CSVRTGGVHF. CDR3 DNA: TGCAGCGTTCGGACAGGAGGCGTGCATTTT. The rearrangement uses TRBV29-1 and TRBJ2-3; 7 positions agree with TRBD1. The CDR3 spans 10 residues. Germline V gives CDR1 SQVTM, CDR2 ANQGSEA.

This clonotype was detected a few times. The rearrangement uses TRBV6-5 and TRBJ2-5, with 13 bases identical to TRBD2. CDR1 MNHEY and CDR2 SVGAGI come from the germline V gene. The length of the CDR3 is 17 residues. J gave up 5 bases and V 4 bases, and 10 bases lay outside the gene matches. CDR3 loop: CASSLGGTSGTGETQYF. The CDR3 coding sequence is TGTGCCAGCAGTTTAGGGGGGACTAGCGGGACTGGGGAGACCCAGTACTTC.

A note on this clonotype: A much larger clone differs by one base, so this may be a read error. V is TRBV2 and J is TRBJ1-2, with D uncertain. Germline V CDR1 and CDR2: SNHLY, FYNNEI. This CDR3 is 14 amino acids long. Here the CDR3 DNA reads TGTGCCTGCAGTGTCTCGGCAGAAAACTATGGCTACACCTTC. Translation: CACSVSAENYGYTF.

Comments on this clonotype: This clone may be a read error of a much larger clone one base away. This chain connects TRBV19 to TRBJ1-2; 8 bases are shared with TRBD1. CDR3 length equals 14 residues. The V gene's germline CDR1 is LNHDA and CDR2 SQIVND (reference sequence). The CDR3, as DNA: TGTGCCAGTACCCTCCGACAGGGGAACTATGGCTGCACCTTC. Amino acid sequence: CASTLRQGNYGCTF.